What follows are 20 T cell receptor beta chains derived from one specimen sequenced in a study of blood T cell repertoires in COVID-19. Libraries were prepared by immunoSEQ multiplex PCR; TCRdb keeps only in-frame clonotypes and omits some of them. The sample lists about 87,000 clones; 70% to 85% were seen once. Sample: peripheral blood. Receptors were obtained from a woman aged 45-65 years with acute or convalescent COVID-19.

The J gene is TRBJ2-3, the V gene TRBV10-3, with 8 bases matching TRBD2. This CDR3 is 18 amino acids long. V shed 3 bases, J shed 0 bases, and the junction held 11 bases outside the gene matches. CDR1 and CDR2 from the germline V gene are ENHRY and SYGVKD. The CDR3 loop is CAISEGSGGQYSTDTQYF. In DNA, the CDR3 is TGTGCCATCAGTGAAGGGAGCGGGGGCCAATACAGCACAGATACGCAGTATTTT.

This clone was counted only a few times. The gene calls are TRBV28 and TRBJ1-5; 7 nucleotides agree with TRBD1. The ends lost 6 bases at V and 1 base at J; junction bases unmatched: 0. There are 13 residues in the CDR3. The germline gives CDR1 MDHEN, CDR2 SYDVKM. The CDR3 loop reads CASRTGSNQPQHF. The CDR3, as DNA: TGTGCCAGCAGGACAGGGAGCAATCAGCCCCAGCATTTT.

The chain has TRBV11-2 and TRBJ2-7, with D perhaps TRBD1 (5 bases). Germline CDR1 reads SGHAT; CDR2 reads FQNNGV. The CDR3 is made up of 12 amino acids. Trimming removed 3 bases at V and 5 bases at J, with 8 bases between. The CDR3 coding sequence is TGTGCCAGCAGCTTGCAGGGTAACGAGCAGTACTTC. It yields the protein CASSLQGNEQYF. The variable domain in full, with the rest retrieved from reference TRBV11-2 and TRBJ2-7, is EAGVAQSPRYKIIEKRQSVAFWCNPISGHATLYWYQQILGQGPKLLIQFQNNGVVDDSQLPKDRFSAERLKGVDSTLKIQPAKLEDSAVYLCASSLQGNEQYFGPGTRLTVT.

A few counts support this clone. For the CDR3, the DNA is TGCGCCAGCAGCCAAGATGTGGGGGGTTCGGGCACTGAAGCTTTCTTT. Amino acid sequence: CASSQDVGGSGTEAFF. The chain employs TRBV4-1 and TRBJ1-1; a weak D match, TRBD1 (5 bases). The V and J ends lost 0 bases and 4 bases respectively, with 15 bases between them. Germline CDR1 and CDR2: MGHRA and YSYEKL. The CDR3 extends over 16 amino acids.

The chain employs TRBV7-9 and TRBJ1-2, with D tentatively TRBD1 (6 bases). The germline gives CDR1 SEHNR, CDR2 FQNEAQ (reference sequence). This CDR3 is built from 13 residues. Trimming stripped 4 bases from V and 8 bases from J, with 14 bases between. In DNA form, the CDR3 reads TGTGCCAGCAGCTCCCGAGGGGGTCAGGGCTACACCTTC. It codes for CASSSRGGQGYTF.

Here the CDR3 reads CASSPPGQGDEKLFF. CDR3 in DNA: TGTGCCAGCAGTCCTCCGGGACAGGGGGATGAAAAACTGTTTTTT. The chain recombines TRBV6-6 with TRBJ1-4; TRBD1 aligns across 11 bases. Trimming took 5 bases from V and 6 from J; bases not matched to a gene: 5. Germline lookup yields CDR1 MNHNY and CDR2 SVGAGI (reference sequence). The CDR3 runs to 15 residues.

V and J are TRBV12-3 or TRBV12-4 and TRBJ1-2, with D possibly matching TRBD1 (5 bases). The V end lost 5 bases, the J end lost 5 bases, and 9 bases lay between the germline ends. The CDR3 runs 12 residues. The CDR3 here is CASSARQYGYTF. Here the CDR3 DNA reads TGTGCCAGCAGTGCCAGACAGTATGGCTACACCTTC.

The genes are TRBV4-3 and TRBJ1-2; a possible D gene is TRBD1 (6 bases). The CDR3 totals 13 residues. With 6 bases removed from V and 4 bases from J, the gap between germline ends came to 12 bases. Germline V CDR1 and CDR2: LGHNA, YSLEER. CDR3 in amino acids: CASSDRPSYGYTF. For the CDR3, the DNA is TGCGCCAGCAGTGACAGGCCTAGCTATGGCTACACCTTC.

The chain links TRBV28 to TRBJ1-2; D gene ambiguous. The CDR3 runs 12 residues. Germline V gives CDR1 MDHEN, CDR2 SYDVKM. Trimming removed 2 bases from V and 4 bases from J, with 5 bases in between. The CDR3 loop is CASSLGSYGYTF. CDR3 coding DNA: TGTGCCAGCAGTTTAGGCTCCTATGGCTACACCTTC.

V usage is TRBV5-5 and J usage is TRBJ2-7, with 7 nucleotides matching TRBD1. The V gene's germline CDR1 is SGHKS and CDR2 YYEKEE (reference sequence). The CDR3 covers 16 residues. Trimming took 2 bases from V and 0 from J; bases not matched to a gene: 8. The chain's CDR3 is CASSLNSDRISYEQYF. CDR3 DNA sequence: TGTGCCAGCAGCTTAAATTCGGACAGGATCTCCTACGAGCAGTACTTC.

The chain employs TRBV7-9 and TRBJ1-1; 8 bases fit TRBD1. J was trimmed by 4 bases and V by 5 bases; bases with no gene match: 3. The CDR3 has 13 amino acids. CDR1 and CDR2 from the germline V gene are SEHNR and FQNEAQ (reference sequence). The CDR3 DNA reads TGTGCCAGCAGCCGACAGGGGAGCACTGAAGCTTTCTTT. Protein product: CASSRQGSTEAFF.

CDR3 in DNA: TGTGCCAGCAGCCTGGGGGGAGACTCCTACAATGAGCAGTTCTTC. The encoded protein is CASSLGGDSYNEQFF. The chain combines TRBV5-4 with TRBJ2-1, with D tentatively TRBD2 (6 bases). V shed 4 bases and J shed 0 bases, with 11 bases lying between them. From germline, CDR1 is SGHNT and CDR2 YYREEE (reference sequence). The CDR3 has 15 residues.

The count of this clone is one. The rearrangement joins TRBV28 to TRBJ1-1; TRBD1 might be the D (5 bases). With 8 bases removed from V and 1 base from J, the gap between germline ends came to 8 bases. The CDR3 runs 12 residues. From germline, CDR1 is MDHEN and CDR2 SYDVKM. The CDR3 DNA reads as TGTGCCAGCTCTCAGGGGAACACTGAAGCTTTCTTT. Its translation: CASSQGNTEAFF. Variable domain in full (rest from reference TRBV28 and TRBJ1-1): DVKVTQSSRYLVKRTGEKVFLECVQDMDHENMFWYRQDPGLGLRLIYFSYDVKMKEKGDIPEGYSVSREKKERFSLILESASTNQTSMYLCASSQGNTEAFFGQGTRLTVV.

This clone was found a few times. The rearrangement joins TRBV6-2 or TRBV6-3 to TRBJ1-1; D might be TRBD1 (6 bases). V gave up 4 bases and J gave up 2 bases, with 8 bases separating them. The CDR3 has 13 residues. CDR1 MNHEY and CDR2 SVGEGT come from the germline V gene. In DNA form, the CDR3 reads TGTGCCAGCAGTTGGACAGTTAACACTGAAGCTTTCTTT. Its protein is CASSWTVNTEAFF.

The chain joins TRBV6-5 to TRBJ2-3; TRBD1 agrees at 11 bases. The CDR3 consists of 15 residues. CDR1 MNHEY and CDR2 SVGAGI come from the germline V gene. After removal of 10 bases from V and 2 bases from J, the junction contained 8 bases not matched to a gene. For the CDR3, the DNA is TGTGCCAACACACCGGGACAGGGGGACACAGATACGCAGTATTTT. It translates to CANTPGQGDTDTQYF.

The table lists this clone with a count of one. The chain employs TRBV6-6 and TRBJ1-3; no firm D call. Trimming left V 5 bases short and J 6 bases short, with 8 bases between. This CDR3 comprises 12 residues. Germline V CDR1 and CDR2: MNHNY, SVGAGI (reference sequence). CDR3 amino acids: CASSEVVNTIYF. The CDR3 DNA sequence: TGTGCCAGCAGTGAGGTCGTAAACACCATATATTTT.

This chain connects TRBV19 to TRBJ1-2, with D maybe TRBD1 (5 bases). Germline-derived CDR1 and CDR2 are LNHDA and SQIVND (reference sequence). CDR3 length: 14 residues. Trimming removed 3 bases at V and 4 bases at J, with 12 bases between. CDR3 sequence (DNA): TGTGCCAGTAGTATGCCGCAGGGTGTCTATGGCTACACCTTC. Its protein product is CASSMPQGVYGYTF.

The V and J genes are TRBV28 and TRBJ2-2, with 11 bases identical to TRBD2. Trimming took 7 bases from V and 4 from J; bases not matched to a gene: 8. Germline V CDR1 and CDR2: MDHEN, SYDVKM. The CDR3 totals 16 residues. CDR3 sequence reads: CASTTLSGGGTGELFF. The CDR3 DNA reads as TGTGCCAGCACAACCCTTAGCGGGGGGGGCACCGGGGAGCTGTTTTTT.

This chain links TRBV29-1 with TRBJ1-2; D unclear. Deletions cut 3 bases from V and 8 bases from J, with 10 bases between. The CDR3 length is 11 residues. Germline V gene sequence: CDR1 SQVTM, CDR2 ANQGSEA. The CDR3 region has the DNA TGCAGCGTTGACGGGGAACAGGGCTACACCTTC. It codes for CSVDGEQGYTF.

The table lists this clone with a few counts. This chain joins TRBV5-1 and TRBJ1-1, with TRBD1 matching 7 bases. The CDR3 contains 15 residues. Looked up from germline, CDR1 is SGHRS and CDR2 is YFSETQ. V was clipped by 4 bases and J by 3 bases; unmatched bases: 9. The CDR3 loop reads CASSIMTGRDTEAFF. The DNA for the CDR3 is TGCGCCAGCAGCATAATGACAGGGCGAGACACTGAAGCTTTCTTT. Supplemented by reference TRBV5-1 and TRBJ1-1, the full variable domain reads KAGVTQTPRYLIKTRGQQVTLSCSPISGHRSVSWYQQTPGQGLQFLFEYFSETQRNKGNFPGRFSGRQFSNSRSEMNVSTLELGDSALYLCASSIMTGRDTEAFFGQGTRLTVV.